Following are 19 T cell receptor beta chains from one sample sequenced in a study of graft-versus-host responses after intestinal transplantation. The antigens these receptors bind are not known. Sequencing was performed with immunoSEQ multiplex PCR; in TCRdb, only in-frame clones are kept and a portion is missing. The table has around 100,000 clones, 91% seen once. The sample here was unstimulated CD4+ T cells sorted from spleen or lymph node cells, taken before transplant. These receptors were obtained from a human donor who was the organ donor for an intestinal transplant.

The chain carries TRBV4-2 and TRBJ1-2; 8 bases agree with TRBD1. J lost 2 bases, V lost 3 bases, and 8 bases had no gene match. CDR3 length: 16 residues. The germline V gene has CDR1 LGHNA and CDR2 YNFKEQ. The DNA for the CDR3 is TGTGCCAGCAGCCAGCTCCAGGGGGCCGGAAACTATGGCTACACCTTC. Amino acid sequence: CASSQLQGAGNYGYTF.

The chain joins TRBV5-4 to TRBJ1-1, with 8 bases matching TRBD1. Germline trimming cut 4 bases from V and 1 base from J; bases unmatched to any gene: 6. The CDR3 has 15 residues. Germline-derived CDR1 and CDR2 are SGHNT and YYREEE (reference sequence). The CDR3 DNA sequence: TGTGCCAGCAGCGCACCAGGGGGCGGGAACACTGAAGCTTTCTTT. Its translation: CASSAPGGGNTEAFF.

CDR3 in DNA: TGCGCCAGCTCCTTCGGGGGGGACAGATATCAGCCCCAGCATTTT. The encoded protein is CASSFGGDRYQPQHF. This sequence joins TRBV5-1 and TRBJ1-5; TRBD1 aligns across 7 bases. There are 15 residues in the CDR3. After removal of 7 bases from V and 5 bases from J, the junction contained 12 bases not matched to a gene. Germline V gives CDR1 SGHRS, CDR2 YFSETQ.

The chain joins TRBV2 to TRBJ2-7, with 7 bases that match TRBD2. This CDR3 is 13 amino acids long. V shed 7 bases, J shed 3 bases, and the junction held 6 bases outside the gene matches. Per germline, CDR1 SNHLY and CDR2 FYNNEI. The CDR3, as DNA: TGTGCCAGCAAACGGGACTACGACTACGAGCAGTACTTC. This encodes CASKRDYDYEQYF.

This chain joins TRBV4-1 and TRBJ1-5; the match to TRBD1 covers 9 bases. Germline V CDR1 and CDR2: MGHRA, YSYEKL. J gave up 5 bases and V 3 bases, and 2 bases lay outside the gene matches. This CDR3 has 14 amino acids. The CDR3 DNA follows: TGCGCCAGCAGCCACGGGACAGGGTATCAGCCCCAGCATTTT. The encoded protein is CASSHGTGYQPQHF.

In its sample, this clone was seen a few times. The V call is TRBV7-9, the J call TRBJ1-1; 7 bases map to TRBD1. The V and J ends lost 3 bases and 8 bases, in that order; junction bases with no gene match: 3. CDR3 length equals 12 residues. Germline CDR1 is SEHNR and CDR2 is FQNEAQ (reference sequence). CDR3 protein: CASSFVRGEAFF. The CDR3 region has the DNA TGTGCCAGCAGCTTTGTCAGGGGGGAAGCTTTCTTT.

A few counts support this clone. CDR3 bases: TGTGCCAGCAGCCGCGAGCCCGTTTCAATAATGGAACTGTTTTTT. The encoded protein is CASSREPVSIMELFF. V is TRBV4-2 and J is TRBJ1-4, with D unresolved. V was clipped by 4 bases and J by 12 bases, with 21 bases between them. Germline V lookup: CDR1 LGHNA, CDR2 YNFKEQ. This CDR3 is 15 amino acids long.

The rearrangement uses TRBV20-1 and TRBJ1-5; no clear D gene. The CDR3 extends over 11 amino acids. CDR1 DFQATT and CDR2 SNEGSKA come from the germline V gene (reference sequence). The ends were cut back, 3 bases at V and 5 bases at J, with 5 bases in the middle. CDR3 in DNA: TGCAGTGCTAGCCGGGATCAGCCCCAGCATTTT. Residues: CSASRDQPQHF.

The genes are TRBV7-2 and TRBJ1-6; 7 nucleotides line up with TRBD1. J was trimmed by 9 bases and V by 5 bases; bases with no gene match: 10. This CDR3 contains 15 residues. CDR1 SGHTA and CDR2 FQGNSA come from the germline V gene. The CDR3 spells CASSANGQAFSPLHF. The CDR3 bases are TGTGCCAGCAGCGCGAACGGACAGGCGTTTTCACCCCTCCACTTT.

V gene TRBV7-3 combines with J gene TRBJ2-3; 7 bases agree with TRBD2. Trimming removed 3 bases from V and 1 base from J; junction bases left unmatched: 4. CDR1 is SGHTA, CDR2 FQGTGA, per germline. This CDR3 region has 15 residues. This chain's CDR3 is CASSLLAVGTDTQYF. In DNA form, the CDR3 reads TGTGCCAGCAGCTTGCTAGCGGTTGGCACAGATACGCAGTATTTT.

The V and J genes are TRBV14 and TRBJ1-2; 7 positions match TRBD1. Trimming took 2 bases from V and 7 from J; bases not matched to a gene: 1. This CDR3 spans 12 amino acids. The germline gives CDR1 SGHDN, CDR2 FVKESK. For the CDR3, the DNA is TGTGCCAGCAGCCAACACAGGGGTGGCTACACCTTC. It encodes CASSQHRGGYTF.

This sequence joins TRBV4-1 and TRBJ2-1; tentative D call: TRBD2 (6 bases). Looked up from germline, CDR1 is MGHRA and CDR2 is YSYEKL. The CDR3 covers 13 residues. Trimming cost V 3 bases and J 8 bases, with 11 bases left between them. The CDR3: CASSHPRRDEQFF. CDR3 sequence (DNA): TGCGCCAGCAGCCACCCCAGGAGGGATGAGCAGTTCTTC.

This chain joins TRBV9 and TRBJ2-5, with 10 nucleotides matching TRBD2. CDR3 length: 15 amino acids. V shed 2 bases, J shed 2 bases, and the junction held 3 bases outside the gene matches. Germline CDR1 is SGDLS and CDR2 is YYNGEE. CDR3 nucleotides: TGTGCCAGCAGCGTCGGACTAGCGGCTCAAGAGACCCAGTACTTC. Its translation: CASSVGLAAQETQYF.

With respect to this clone: Other DNA sequences of this sample code for an identical CDR3. V is TRBV6-6 and J is TRBJ1-5; 9 bases agree with TRBD1. The CDR3 runs to 16 residues. V was pared by 2 bases and J by 2 bases, with 4 bases of the junction left unmatched. CDR1 and CDR2 (germline): MNHNY, SVGAGI (reference sequence). This chain's CDR3 is CASSYGGQGGNQPQHF. CDR3 nucleotide sequence: TGTGCCAGCAGTTACGGGGGACAGGGTGGCAATCAGCCCCAGCATTTT.

The chain joins TRBV28 to TRBJ1-2, with 10 bases aligning to TRBD1. The CDR3 sequence is 15 residues long. Unmatched junction bases numbered 12, after V lost 6 bases and J lost 8 bases. The V gene's germline CDR1 is MDHEN and CDR2 SYDVKM. In DNA, the CDR3 is TGTGCCAGCAGCCCCGGGGGGACAGGGGTTAGGGGCTACACCTTC. Its translation is CASSPGGTGVRGYTF.

The chain combines TRBV6-5 with TRBJ2-5; 7 positions agree with TRBD2. Per germline, CDR1 MNHEY and CDR2 SVGAGI. Trimming cost V 6 bases and J 2 bases; bases outside gene matches: 6. The CDR3 spans 14 residues. Here the CDR3 DNA reads TGTGCCAGCAGCGAATTGGGGGGGCAAGAGACCCAGTACTTC. Its protein product is CASSELGGQETQYF.

This CDR3 is CAWSDTGLDQPQHF. In DNA form, the CDR3 reads TGTGCCTGGAGTGATACAGGGCTAGATCAGCCCCAGCATTTT. V is TRBV30 and J is TRBJ1-5; D is possibly TRBD1 (6 bases). Germline CDR1 GTSNPN, CDR2 SVGIG (reference sequence). The CDR3 has 14 residues. The V end was cut by 1 base, the J end by 5 bases, with 12 bases between.

The CDR3 region is CASRSTVFLGDNEKLFF. The CDR3 coding sequence is TGTGCCAGCAGATCCACCGTTTTTTTGGGAGATAATGAAAAACTGTTTTTT. V gene TRBV28 combines with J gene TRBJ1-4; D is undetermined. The V gene's germline CDR1 is MDHEN and CDR2 SYDVKM. CDR3 size: 17 residues. V was pared by 6 bases and J by 4 bases, with 21 bases between.

The chain combines TRBV9 with TRBJ1-3; 7 nucleotides match TRBD1. V was pared by 1 base and J by 1 base, with 8 bases of the junction left unmatched. This CDR3 has 17 residues. Germline V gene data show CDR1 as SGDLS and CDR2 as YYNGEE. CDR3 nucleotide sequence: TGTGCCAGCAGCGTAAGCACACAGGGGTTATCTGGAAACACCATATATTTT. This translates into CASSVSTQGLSGNTIYF.